What follows are 15 T cell receptor beta chains derived from one specimen sequenced in a study of T cells in Graves' hyperthyroidism and ophthalmopathy. It was RNA transcripts that yielded the amplified TCR beta CDR3 regions. The TCR CDR3 was amplified in a first-round RT-PCR using the HTBI primer set. Each CDR3 protein gets one entry after TCRdb re-called the multiplex PCR reads with MiXCR. The sample has about 640,000 distinct CDR3 sequences; about 20% are singletons. Source material: blood. All receptors come from a young man with Graves' ophthalmopathy.

As concerns this clonotype: The conserved closing phenylalanine or tryptophan is absent in this CDR3, likely reflecting a read error. This sequence joins TRBV28 and TRBJ2-7; D not resolved. The CDR3 extends over 14 amino acids. Deletions cut 2 bases from V and 5 bases from J, with 13 bases between. In germline, CDR1 is MDHEN, CDR2 SYDVKM. The CDR3 DNA follows: TGTGCCAGCAGTTTAATACAGTCTAGACACGAGCAGTACCTC. Amino acid sequence: CASSLIQSRHEQYL.

Notes on this clonotype: A much more abundant neighbour one base away suggests this may be a read error. The rearrangement uses TRBV20-1 and TRBJ2-3; D is perhaps TRBD2 (6 bases). The V end lost 6 bases, the J end lost 8 bases, and 18 bases lay between the germline ends. CDR3 length: 13 residues. Germline values: CDR1 DFQATT, CDR2 SNEGSKA (reference sequence). The CDR3 region has the DNA TGCAGTGCCCTATCTGGTTGGGGAGGTACGCAGTATTTT. Translated, it gives CSALSGWGGTQYF.

This clonotype showed up many times. The rearrangement uses TRBV12-3 or TRBV12-4 and TRBJ2-1; tentatively, D is TRBD1 (6 bases). The V end lost 5 bases, the J end lost 0 bases, and 11 bases lay between the germline ends. The CDR3 sequence is 15 residues long. The CDR3 DNA reads TGTGCCAGCAGTACTCAGGGGAGCTCCTACAATGAGCAGTTCTTC. It is translated as CASSTQGSSYNEQFF.

This clonotype has more than one count but fewer than ten. The J gene is TRBJ2-3, the V gene TRBV10-1, with D possibly TRBD2 on 5 matching bases. This CDR3 comprises 15 residues. The germline V and J ends were trimmed by 0 bases and 3 bases, with 10 bases remaining between them. Germline V gives CDR1 WNHNN, CDR2 SYGVQD (reference sequence). The CDR3 loop reads CASSESRALTDTQYF. The CDR3 region has the DNA TGCGCCAGCAGTGAGTCGAGGGCTTTAACAGATACGCAGTATTTT.

The CDR3 loop reads CATSFTLNTEAFF. In DNA, the CDR3 is TGTGCCACCTCATTTACTCTGAACACTGAAGCTTTCTTT. The V and J genes are TRBV19 and TRBJ1-1; D gene ambiguous. This CDR3 comprises 13 residues. Germline values: CDR1 LNHDA, CDR2 SQIVND (reference sequence). Trimming removed 10 bases from V and 0 bases from J, with 12 bases in between.

The rearrangement joins TRBV9 to TRBJ2-2; D remains ambiguous. Germline CDR1 is SGDLS and CDR2 is YYNGEE. V was cut by 0 bases and J by 1 base, with 10 bases left in between. This CDR3 comprises 16 residues. Written as DNA, the CDR3 is TGTGCCAGCAGCGTAGCTCGGTGGGAGAACACCGGGGAGCTGTTTTTT. Translated, it gives CASSVARWENTGELFF.

This clonotype was counted between two and nine times. The CDR3 coding sequence is TGTGCCAGCAGCCAAGCGCCGGGACAGAAGTACGAGCAGTACTTC. This sequence encodes CASSQAPGQKYEQYF. J is TRBJ2-7 and V is TRBV9; TRBD1 agrees at 7 bases. CDR1 is SGDLS and CDR2 is YYNGEE in the germline V gene. After removal of 4 bases from V and 4 bases from J, the junction contained 11 bases not matched to a gene. CDR3 length: 15 residues.

This clonotype was detected a few times. The J gene is TRBJ2-7, the V gene TRBV3-1; TRBD1 aligns across 8 bases. Germline V gene data show CDR1 as LGHDT and CDR2 as YNNKEL (reference sequence). This CDR3 spans 13 amino acids. Trimming took 10 bases from V and 1 from J; bases not matched to a gene: 6. CDR3 residues: CATTRQGSYEQYF. CDR3 nucleotides: TGTGCCACAACGAGACAGGGGTCCTACGAGCAGTACTTC.

This clonotype appeared many times. The chain recombines TRBV7-2 with TRBJ2-3, with TRBD2 matching over 9 bases. The CDR3 totals 14 residues. After removal of 5 bases from V and 4 bases from J, the junction contained 4 bases not matched to a gene. CDR1 and CDR2 from the germline V gene are SGHTA and FQGNSA. The CDR3 loop reads CASSRSGSADTQYF. CDR3 nucleotide sequence: TGTGCCAGCAGCCGTAGCGGGAGCGCAGATACGCAGTATTTT.

DNA of the CDR3: TGCGCCAGCAGCTTGGGACTAGCCTGGGATACGCAGTATTTT. Translation gives CASSLGLAWDTQYF. The V and J genes are TRBV5-1 and TRBJ2-3, with 7 bases aligning to TRBD2. The CDR3 loop spans 14 amino acids. Per germline, CDR1 SGHRS and CDR2 YFSETQ. J lost 6 bases, V lost 0 bases, and 4 bases had no gene match.

V and J are TRBV30 and TRBJ2-1; 7 nucleotides agree with TRBD2. Germline assignment: CDR1 GTSNPN and CDR2 SVGIG (reference sequence). CDR3 length: 16 amino acids. The ends lost 2 bases at V and 0 bases at J; junction bases unmatched: 7. The DNA of the CDR3 is TGTGCCTGGAGTCGAGGACTAGTTAGCTCCTACAATGAGCAGTTCTTC. Protein sequence: CAWSRGLVSSYNEQFF.

This clonotype was counted a few times. The chain joins TRBV19 to TRBJ2-1; D unclear. V lost 5 bases, J lost 3 bases, and 17 bases lay in between. The CDR3 consists of 16 residues. Looked up from germline, CDR1 is LNHDA and CDR2 is SQIVND (reference sequence). CDR3 nucleotide sequence: TGTGCCAGTAGTCTCGACTCCAGAAACGGCTACAATGAGCAGTTCTTC. Protein: CASSLDSRNGYNEQFF.

This clonotype was detected only a few times. The genes are TRBV27 and TRBJ1-5; 7 bases fit TRBD1. The CDR3 runs 15 residues. The germline gives CDR1 MNHEY, CDR2 SMNVEV (reference sequence). With 6 bases clipped from V and 2 bases from J, the junction kept 7 bases outside the gene matches. The CDR3: CASRSTGAGNQPQHF. The CDR3 bases are TGTGCCAGCAGATCCACAGGGGCCGGCAATCAGCCCCAGCATTTT.

In its sample, this clonotype was seen many times. The rearrangement links TRBV5-1 to TRBJ1-1, with no clear D. The CDR3 totals 15 residues. Germline lookup yields CDR1 SGHRS and CDR2 YFSETQ. Trimming stripped 4 bases from V and 7 bases from J, with 20 bases between. The CDR3 bases are TGCGCCAGCAGCCGTACGTCCACTGGTAACCGTGAAGCTTTCTTT. Translation: CASSRTSTGNREAFF.

This clonotype was observed many times. The chain couples TRBV2 to TRBJ2-7; D possibly matches TRBD1 or TRBD2 (5 bases each). Germline V gene lookup returns CDR1 SNHLY and CDR2 FYNNEI. Between the trimmed V and J ends, which lost 6 bases and 2 bases, there was a span of 11 bases. There are 13 residues in the CDR3. CDR3 bases: TGTGCCAGCAGAGGGGACCCCCCCTACGAGCAGTACTTC. Translated: CASRGDPPYEQYF. The full variable domain, in which reference TRBV2 and TRBJ2-7 provide the parts outside the CDR3, is EPEVTQTPSHQVTQMGQEVILRCVPISNHLYFYWYRQILGQKVEFLVSFYNNEISEKSEIFDDQFSVERPDGSNFTLKIRSTKLEDSAMYFCASRGDPPYEQYFGPGTRLTVT.